The 2 T cell receptor beta chains below all came from one sample that was sequenced in a study of blood T cell repertoires in COVID-19. Sequencing was performed with immunoSEQ multiplex PCR; in TCRdb, only in-frame clones are kept and a portion is missing. The sample has roughly 80,000 clones; more than 75% are singletons. Sequences were obtained from peripheral blood. The receptors derive from an older woman with acute or convalescent COVID-19.

The V and J genes are TRBV9 and TRBJ2-3, with 8 bases lining up with TRBD2. This CDR3 spans 17 amino acids. The V and J ends lost 3 bases and 1 base, in that order; junction bases with no gene match: 10. Germline assignment: CDR1 SGDLS and CDR2 YYNGEE. The CDR3 loop is CASSATGGGPRTDTQYF. The CDR3 nucleotides read TGTGCCAGCAGCGCCACGGGCGGGGGGCCCCGCACAGATACGCAGTATTTT.

The gene calls are TRBV2 and TRBJ1-4; 8 nucleotides align to TRBD1. This CDR3 spans 15 amino acids. The ends lost 2 bases at V and 3 bases at J; junction bases unmatched: 2. Germline V gene sequence: CDR1 SNHLY, CDR2 FYNNEI. CDR3 in amino acids: CASSESGGPNEKLFF. The CDR3 region has the DNA TGTGCCAGCAGTGAATCAGGGGGCCCTAATGAAAAACTGTTTTTT.